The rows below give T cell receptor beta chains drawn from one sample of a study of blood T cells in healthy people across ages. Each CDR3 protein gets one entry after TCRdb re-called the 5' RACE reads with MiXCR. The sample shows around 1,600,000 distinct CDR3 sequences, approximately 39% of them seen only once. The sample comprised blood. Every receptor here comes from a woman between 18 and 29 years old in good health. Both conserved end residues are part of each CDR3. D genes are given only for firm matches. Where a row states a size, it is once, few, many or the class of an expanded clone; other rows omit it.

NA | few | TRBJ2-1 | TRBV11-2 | TGTGCCAGCAGCTTGGGTCCAGCGGAAAATGAGCAGTTCTTC | CASSLGPAENEQFF
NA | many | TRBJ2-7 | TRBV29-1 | TGCAGCGTTGCAGGTGCCTACGAGCAGTACTTC | CSVAGAYEQYF
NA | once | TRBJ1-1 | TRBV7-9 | TGTGCCAGCAGCCCGGTCGGGGTTAGAATGAACACTGAAGCTTTCTTT | CASSPVGVRMNTEAFF
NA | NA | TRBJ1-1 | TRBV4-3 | TGCGCCAGCAGCCAAGACAGTCCCTCGAACACTGAAGCTTTCTTT | CASSQDSPSNTEAFF
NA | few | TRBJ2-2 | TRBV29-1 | TGCAGCGCCCATCCGGGGCAGGGGATGAGTAACGGGGAGCTGTTTTTT | CSAHPGQGMSNGELFF
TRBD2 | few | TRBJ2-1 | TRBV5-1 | TGCGCCAGCAGCTATGTAGCGGGGGGGCCATATGAGCAGTTCTTC | CASSYVAGGPYEQFF
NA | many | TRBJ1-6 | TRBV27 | TGTGCCAGCAGCTTAGTTGGTTCACCCCTCCACTTT | CASSLVGSPLHF
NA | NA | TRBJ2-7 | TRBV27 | TGTGCCAGCAGTTTGAGGGCAAAGAGCTCCTACGAGCAGTACTTC | CASSLRAKSSYEQYF
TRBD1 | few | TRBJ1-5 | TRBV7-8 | TGTGCCAGCAGCTTATCCAACAGGGGATTTCAGCCCCAGCATTTT | CASSLSNRGFQPQHF
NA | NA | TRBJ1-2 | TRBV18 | TGTGCCAGCTCCCCGACCCAGGGCGGCTATGGCTACACCTTC | CASSPTQGGYGYTF
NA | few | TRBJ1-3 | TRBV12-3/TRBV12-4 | TGTGCCAGCAGCTTTGGCAGCTCTGGAAACACCATATATTTT | CASSFGSSGNTIYF
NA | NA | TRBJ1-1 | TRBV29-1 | TGCAGCGTTGGAAGTCAGTGGAACACTGAAGCTTTCTTT | CSVGSQWNTEAFF
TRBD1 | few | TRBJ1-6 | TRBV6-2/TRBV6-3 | TGTGCCAGCAGCTCCACAGGGGCTAATTCACCCCTCCACTTT | CASSSTGANSPLHF
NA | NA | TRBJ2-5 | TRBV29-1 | TGCAGCGTTCGAAGAGACTCACTCCAGTACTTC | CSVRRDSLQYF
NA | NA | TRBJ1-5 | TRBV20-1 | TGCAGTGCTAGGACTAAGCAGCCCCAGCATTTT | CSARTKQPQHF
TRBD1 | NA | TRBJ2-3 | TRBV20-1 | TGCAGTGCTAGAGATCTTAACAGGGGAACAGATACGCAGTATTTT | CSARDLNRGTDTQYF
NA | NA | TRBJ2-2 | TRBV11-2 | TGTGCCAGCAGCCGAAATTCTATGGGAGGTGACACCGGGGAGCTGTTTTTT | CASSRNSMGGDTGELFF
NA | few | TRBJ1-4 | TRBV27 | TGTGCCAGCAGTTGGGGCAGAAATGAAAAACTGTTTTTT | CASSWGRNEKLFF
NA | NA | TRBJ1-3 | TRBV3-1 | TGTGCCAGCAGCCGCCTGGTCCCCAGTTCAGGGGTTGGGAACACCATATATTTT | CASSRLVPSSGVGNTIYF
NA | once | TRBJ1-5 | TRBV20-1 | TGCAGTGCTGTCCGTATAGGGACCGATAGCAATCAGCCCCCGCATTTT | CSAVRIGTDSNQPPHF